This TCR beta chain is drawn from a study of OX40 agonist ivuxolimab in advanced cancers. The length of the CDR3 is 17 residues. The V gene end was trimmed by 5 bases and the J gene end by 0 bases; junction bases not matched to a gene: 11. CDR1 and CDR2 (germline): LNHDA, SQIVND (reference sequence). TCRdb's table, derived via immunoSEQ multiplex PCR, lists solely in-frame clones and lacks some. The data hold roughly 35,000 clones, with 88% observed a single time. The sequencing used CD4+ or CD8+ T cells sorted from blood, collected in a trial of the OX40 agonist ivuxolimab. This rearrangement joins TRBV19 to TRBJ2-3; TRBD1 aligns across 7 bases. This TCR was sampled from an adult with an advanced solid tumor such as melanoma, head and neck, liver or kidney cancer. The CDR3 sequence: CASSPPTGDTSTDTQYF. In nucleotides, the CDR3 is TGTGCCAGTAGTCCTCCAACAGGGGACACTAGCACAGATACGCAGTATTTT.